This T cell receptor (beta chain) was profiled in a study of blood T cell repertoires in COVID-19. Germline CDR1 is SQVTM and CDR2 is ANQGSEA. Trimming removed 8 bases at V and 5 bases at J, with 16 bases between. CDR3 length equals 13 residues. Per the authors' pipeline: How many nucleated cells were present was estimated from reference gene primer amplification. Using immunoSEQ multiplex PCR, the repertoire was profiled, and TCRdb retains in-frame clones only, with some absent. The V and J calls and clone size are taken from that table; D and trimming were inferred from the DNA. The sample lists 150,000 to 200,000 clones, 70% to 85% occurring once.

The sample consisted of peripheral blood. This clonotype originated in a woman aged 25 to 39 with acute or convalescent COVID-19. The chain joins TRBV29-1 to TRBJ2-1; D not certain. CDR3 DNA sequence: TGCAGCTGTCGAGGTAGCACCAACAATGAGCAGTTCTTC. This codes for CSCRGSTNNEQFF.